This T cell receptor (beta chain) was retrieved from a study of Ad26.COV2.S vaccination and SARS-CoV-2 variants. Study outcomes and limitations: People given the vaccine had a wider spike-specific TCR breadth than placebo recipients did.

Sequencing used immunoSEQ multiplex PCR; TCRdb keeps in-frame clones, though not all of them. The sample shows around 300,000 clones, about nine tenths of them seen only once. Note on this clone: Its antigen is not identified.

Treatment specified: roughly 20 received Ad26.COV2.S at low or high dose, single or two shots; 5 received placebo; per-sample allocation not given. The samples date from day 63 after the first vaccine or placebo injection. The CDR3 length is 14 residues. CDR1 is LGHNA, CDR2 YSLEER, per germline. Trimming took 10 bases from V and 1 from J; bases not matched to a gene: 6. The genes are TRBV4-3 and TRBJ2-3; TRBD2 aligns across 9 bases. The source material was peripheral blood, sampled in a trial of Ad26.COV2.S vaccine versus placebo. The TCR comes from a person between 18 and 65 years old who received the Ad26.COV2.S COVID-19 vaccine or a placebo. Here the CDR3 reads CATSERGGTDTQYF. In nucleotides, the CDR3 is TGCGCCACATCCGAGCGGGGGGGCACAGATACGCAGTATTTT.